This TCR beta chain originates from a study of monozygotic twins with inflammatory bowel disease. The study's findings and limits: None of the different T cell subtypes could be distinguished from one another. Differing immunosuppressive treatments may have added variability to patient repertoires.

Details on this clonotype: Its target is not known.

Input per TCR library consisted of roughly 3,500 ng of total RNA. TCRdb reanalyzed the 5' RACE reads, giving one entry per CDR3 protein sequence and no DNA. The sample shows about 210,000 distinct CDR3 sequences, and around 1.5% sits with its ten largest clones. Whole blood without T cell sorting served as the source of isolated total RNA. The CDR3 sequence is 13 residues long. Germline V gene sequence: CDR1 SGHKS, CDR2 YYEKEE (reference sequence). The sequenced sample was blood. This sequence was found in a human donor with ulcerative colitis or Crohn's disease, or a healthy co-twin of an affected twin (not recorded which). The chain employs TRBV5-5 and TRBJ2-1. The CDR3 loop reads CASSPFSYNEQFF. The full variable domain, its missing parts supplied by reference TRBV5-5 and TRBJ2-1, is DAGVTQSPTHLIKTRGQQVTLRCSPISGHKSVSWYQQVLGQGPQFIFQYYEKEERGRGNFPDRFSARQFPNYSSELNVNALLLGDSALYLCASSPFSYNEQFFGPGTRLTVL.